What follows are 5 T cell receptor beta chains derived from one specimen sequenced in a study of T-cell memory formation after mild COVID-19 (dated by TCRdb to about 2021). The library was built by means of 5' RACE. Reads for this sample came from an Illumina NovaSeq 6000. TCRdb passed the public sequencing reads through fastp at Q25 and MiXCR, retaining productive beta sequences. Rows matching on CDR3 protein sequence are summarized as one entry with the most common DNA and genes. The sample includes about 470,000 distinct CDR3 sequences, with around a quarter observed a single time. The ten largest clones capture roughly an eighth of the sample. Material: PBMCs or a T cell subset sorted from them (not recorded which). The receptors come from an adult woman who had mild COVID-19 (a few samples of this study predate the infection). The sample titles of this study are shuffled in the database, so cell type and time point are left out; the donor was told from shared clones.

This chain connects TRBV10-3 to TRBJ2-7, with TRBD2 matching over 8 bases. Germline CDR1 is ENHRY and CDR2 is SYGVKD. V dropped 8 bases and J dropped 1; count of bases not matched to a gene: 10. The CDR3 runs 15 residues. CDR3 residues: CAIHAGGPNSYEQYF. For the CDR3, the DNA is TGTGCCATCCACGCGGGGGGACCGAATTCCTACGAGCAGTACTTC.

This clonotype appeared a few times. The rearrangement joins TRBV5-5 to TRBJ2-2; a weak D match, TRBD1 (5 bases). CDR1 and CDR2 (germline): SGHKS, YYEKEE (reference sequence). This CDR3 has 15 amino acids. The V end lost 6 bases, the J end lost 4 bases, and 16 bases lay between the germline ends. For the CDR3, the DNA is TGTGCCAGCACCGGGTGGCAGGGATTCACCGGGGAGCTGTTTTTT. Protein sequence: CASTGWQGFTGELFF.

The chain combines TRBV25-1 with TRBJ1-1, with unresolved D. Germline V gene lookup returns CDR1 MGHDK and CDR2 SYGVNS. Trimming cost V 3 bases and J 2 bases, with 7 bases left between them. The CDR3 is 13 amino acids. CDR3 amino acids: CASSELGNTEAFF. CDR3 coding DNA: TGTGCCAGCAGTGAGTTGGGAAACACTGAAGCTTTCTTT.

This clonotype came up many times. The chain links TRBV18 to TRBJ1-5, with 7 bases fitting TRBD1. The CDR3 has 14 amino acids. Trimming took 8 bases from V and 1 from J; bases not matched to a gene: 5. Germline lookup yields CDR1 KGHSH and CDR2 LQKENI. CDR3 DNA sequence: TGTGCCAGCAGTCCAGGGGGAAGCAATCAGCCCCAGCATTTT. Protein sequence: CASSPGGSNQPQHF.

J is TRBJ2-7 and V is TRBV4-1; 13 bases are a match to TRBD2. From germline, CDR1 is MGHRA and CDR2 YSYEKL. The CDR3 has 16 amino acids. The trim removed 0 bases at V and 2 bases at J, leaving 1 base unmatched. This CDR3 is CASSQDGLAGAYEQYF. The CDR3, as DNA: TGCGCCAGCAGCCAAGATGGACTAGCGGGAGCCTACGAGCAGTACTTC.